The present T cell receptor (beta chain) was sequenced within a study of cytomegalovirus exposure and HLA in healthy donors. The PCR was carried out with 60 Vbeta primers and 13 Jbeta primers. Data came from immunoSEQ multiplex PCR; TCRdb stores just in-frame clones and leaves some out. Seen here are 110,000 or so clones, approximately 71% observed once, and the top ten hold about 8.4%. With 2 bases removed from V and 4 bases from J, the gap between germline ends came to 14 bases. The CDR3 is 15 amino acids. Per germline, CDR1 MDHEN and CDR2 SYDVKM. Material: PBMCs. The TCR comes from a middle-aged man in good health and CMV-seronegative. The rearrangement uses TRBV28 and TRBJ1-2, with a weak D call TRBD1 (6 bases). In DNA form, the CDR3 reads TGTGCCAGCAGTTTAGAGTTCGGGACACTCTATGGCTACACCTTC. Its protein product is CASSLEFGTLYGYTF.